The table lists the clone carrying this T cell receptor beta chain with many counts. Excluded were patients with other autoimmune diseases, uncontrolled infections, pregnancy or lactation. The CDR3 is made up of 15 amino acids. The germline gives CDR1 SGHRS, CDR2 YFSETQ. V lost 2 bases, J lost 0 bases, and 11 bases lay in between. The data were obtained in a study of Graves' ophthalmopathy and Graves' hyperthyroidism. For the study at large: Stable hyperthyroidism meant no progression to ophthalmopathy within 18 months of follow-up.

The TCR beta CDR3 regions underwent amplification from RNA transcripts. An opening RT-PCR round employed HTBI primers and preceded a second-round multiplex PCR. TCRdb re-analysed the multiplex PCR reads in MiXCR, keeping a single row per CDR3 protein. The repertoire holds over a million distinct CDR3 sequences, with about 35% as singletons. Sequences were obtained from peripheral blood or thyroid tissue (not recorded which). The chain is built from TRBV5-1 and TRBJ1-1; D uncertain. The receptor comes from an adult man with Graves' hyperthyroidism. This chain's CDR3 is CASSLTQTMNTEAFF. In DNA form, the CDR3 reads TGCGCCAGCAGCTTAACACAGACTATGAACACTGAAGCTTTCTTT. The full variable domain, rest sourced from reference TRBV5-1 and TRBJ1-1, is KAGVTQTPRYLIKTRGQQVTLSCSPISGHRSVSWYQQTPGQGLQFLFEYFSETQRNKGNFPGRFSGRQFSNSRSEMNVSTLELGDSALYLCASSLTQTMNTEAFFGQGTRLTVV.